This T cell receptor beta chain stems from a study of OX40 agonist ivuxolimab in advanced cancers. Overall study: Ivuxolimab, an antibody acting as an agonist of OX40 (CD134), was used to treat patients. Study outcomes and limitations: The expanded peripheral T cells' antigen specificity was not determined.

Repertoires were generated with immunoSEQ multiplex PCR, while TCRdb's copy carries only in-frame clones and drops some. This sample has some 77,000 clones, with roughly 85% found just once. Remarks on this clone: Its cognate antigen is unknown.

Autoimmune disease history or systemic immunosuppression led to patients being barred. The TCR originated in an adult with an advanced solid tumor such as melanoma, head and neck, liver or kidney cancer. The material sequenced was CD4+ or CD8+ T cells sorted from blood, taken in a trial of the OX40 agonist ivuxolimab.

This chain's CDR3 is CASSLLTEGYGYTF. DNA for the CDR3: TGCGCCAGCAGCTTGCTCACCGAGGGCTATGGCTACACCTTC. V is TRBV5-1 and J is TRBJ1-2; D uncertain. With 1 base removed from V and 4 bases from J, the gap between germline ends came to 11 bases. The CDR3 sequence is 14 residues long. Germline V gene lookup returns CDR1 SGHRS and CDR2 YFSETQ.